In this sample, the clone carrying this T cell receptor beta chain turned up a few times. What it binds is unknown. One base away lies a much larger clone, so this may be a sequencing read error. The output of every sequencing run, over 180 million TCR-beta sequences, came from 15-18 subjects. TCRdb reprocessed the 5' RACE reads with MiXCR, giving one entry per CDR3 protein. The sample holds approximately 130,000 distinct CDR3 sequences, about 3.2% seen once. The entry originates in a study of neurological immune-mediated disorders. Study-level points and caveats: It was HTLV-1-associated myelopathy that showed the most TCR clonal expansion, while multiple sclerosis showed the least, falling below healthy controls.

The CDR3 is 15 amino acids. Germline values: CDR1 DFQATT, CDR2 SNEGSKA (reference sequence). Sequencing used PBMCs. The chain carries TRBV20-1 and TRBJ2-6; maybe TRBD1 (5 bases). The source of this sequence is a young woman with multiple sclerosis. The CDR3 region has the DNA TGCAGTGCTCCGGACATTACTACTGGGGCCAAAGTCCTGACTTTC. This gives the protein CSAPDITTGAKVLTF.